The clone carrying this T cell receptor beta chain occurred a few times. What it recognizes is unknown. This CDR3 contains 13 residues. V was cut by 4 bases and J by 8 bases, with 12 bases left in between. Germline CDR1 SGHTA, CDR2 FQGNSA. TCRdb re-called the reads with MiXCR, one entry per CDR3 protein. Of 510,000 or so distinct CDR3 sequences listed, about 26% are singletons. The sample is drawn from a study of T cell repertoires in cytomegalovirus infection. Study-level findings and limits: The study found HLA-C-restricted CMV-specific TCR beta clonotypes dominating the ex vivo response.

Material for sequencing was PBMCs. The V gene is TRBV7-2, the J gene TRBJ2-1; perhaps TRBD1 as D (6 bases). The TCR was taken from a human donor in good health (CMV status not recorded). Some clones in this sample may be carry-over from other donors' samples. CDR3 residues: CASSSYRVDEQFF. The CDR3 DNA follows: TGTGCCAGCAGCTCTTACAGGGTCGATGAGCAGTTCTTC.